A single sample gave rise to the 17 T cell receptor beta chains below, sequenced in a study of CD8+ T cells in alopecia areata. Investigators isolated RNA and reverse transcribed it into cDNA to act as the sequencing template. Using immunoSEQ multiplex PCR, the repertoire was profiled, and TCRdb retains in-frame clones only, with some absent. The sample contains 200,000 to 250,000 clones, more than 45% of which appear only once. Noted treatment: oral pan-JAK inhibitor, 5-10 mg twice daily. The specimen comprised CD4+ T cells sorted from blood, sampled at week 4, from a patient treated with tofacitinib. These TCRs come from a human donor with alopecia areata.

This sequence joins TRBV30 and TRBJ2-3; 16 nucleotides align to TRBD2. The V gene end was trimmed by 4 bases and the J gene end by 4 bases; junction bases not matched to a gene: 8. This CDR3 spans 17 amino acids. Germline V gives CDR1 GTSNPN, CDR2 SVGIG (reference sequence). The DNA for the CDR3 is TGTGCCTGGAATTCCGCCGGGACTAGCGGGGGGGCAGATACGCAGTATTTT. This gives the protein CAWNSAGTSGGADTQYF.

The chain has TRBV9 and TRBJ2-1; 7 positions agree with TRBD1. Trimming at V came to 4 bases and at J to 3 bases, leaving 7 bases not matched to a gene. CDR1 is SGDLS, CDR2 YYNGEE, per germline. CDR3 length equals 15 residues. The CDR3 coding sequence is TGTGCCAGCAGCTCCCGGGACAGAGTCTACAATGAGCAGTTCTTC. It specifies CASSSRDRVYNEQFF.

The rearrangement uses TRBV30 and TRBJ1-5; 8 bases map to TRBD1. The CDR3 consists of 13 residues. V was pared by 3 bases and J by 2 bases, with 0 bases of the junction left unmatched. Per germline, CDR1 GTSNPN and CDR2 SVGIG (reference sequence). The DNA for the CDR3 is TGTGCCTGGAGGGGACAGGGCAATCAGCCCCAGCATTTT. Its protein is CAWRGQGNQPQHF. Combining the CDR3 with reference TRBV30 and TRBJ1-5 gives the whole variable domain SQTIHQWPATLVQPVGSPLSLECTVEGTSNPNLYWYRQAAGRGLQLLFYSVGIGQISSEVPQNLSASRPQDRQFILSSKKLLLSDSGFYLCAWRGQGNQPQHFGDGTRLSIL.

The chain is built from TRBV28 and TRBJ2-1; D is uncertain. Germline assignment: CDR1 MDHEN and CDR2 SYDVKM. Between the trimmed V and J ends, which lost 4 bases and 10 bases, there was a span of 14 bases. The CDR3 is made up of 13 amino acids. The CDR3 DNA sequence: TGTGCCAGCAGTTCGACACCCCAGTTAGAGCAGTTCTTC. This gives the protein CASSSTPQLEQFF.

This clone was counted a few times. This rearrangement joins TRBV29-1 to TRBJ2-7, with a possible D match to TRBD2 (6 bases). CDR3 length: 11 amino acids. The germline CDR1 and CDR2 sequences are SQVTM and ANQGSEA. V lost 6 bases and J 7 bases, leaving 13 bases between the germline ends. Written as DNA, the CDR3 is TGCAGCGTGCATCAGGCGGGGGAGCAGTACTTC. It yields the protein CSVHQAGEQYF.

The chain carries TRBV6-5 and TRBJ2-4, with D tentatively TRBD1 or TRBD2 (5 bases each). Trimming stripped 9 bases from V and 0 bases from J, with 12 bases between. The CDR3 has 14 amino acids. Germline V gene sequence: CDR1 MNHEY, CDR2 SVGAGI. Here the CDR3 DNA reads TGTGCCAGTGGGACCGTAGTAGCCAAAAACATTCAGTACTTC. Translation: CASGTVVAKNIQYF.

The V gene is TRBV7-2, the J gene TRBJ1-1; D remains unclear. This CDR3 has 14 amino acids. Germline V gene data show CDR1 as SGHTA and CDR2 as FQGNSA. V lost 7 bases and J lost 1, with 13 bases in between. Here the CDR3 DNA reads TGTGCCAGCACCCTATCTACAGCGAACACTGAAGCTTTCTTT. Protein: CASTLSTANTEAFF.

This clone has only a few counts. The rearrangement links TRBV29-1 to TRBJ2-7; D might be TRBD2 (7 bases). Germline CDR1 is SQVTM and CDR2 is ANQGSEA. Trimming left V 7 bases short and J 3 bases short, with 19 bases between. This CDR3 has 14 amino acids. CDR3 bases: TGCAGCGCTGGTACAGGGCGGGGGATCTACGAGCAGTACTTC. Translating gives CSAGTGRGIYEQYF.

This chain uses TRBV4-1 with TRBJ2-4; D unclear. Between the trimmed V and J ends, which lost 0 bases and 7 bases, there was a span of 13 bases. Per germline, CDR1 MGHRA and CDR2 YSYEKL. This CDR3 region has 15 residues. The CDR3 bases are TGCGCCAGCAGCCAAGATTACCCGTCCCAGAACATTCAGTACTTC. The encoded protein is CASSQDYPSQNIQYF.

This clone has only a few counts. This chain links TRBV10-3 with TRBJ2-1, with 9 bases fitting TRBD2. V was clipped by 3 bases and J by 7 bases; unmatched bases: 13. The CDR3 covers 17 residues. Germline CDR1 and CDR2: ENHRY and SYGVKD. This chain's CDR3 is CAISDRGAGGTSNEQFF. DNA for the CDR3: TGTGCCATCAGTGATCGGGGAGCGGGGGGCACTTCTAATGAGCAGTTCTTC.

In this sample, this clone turned up once. The chain uses TRBV14 and TRBJ2-6, with TRBD1 identical over 9 bases. The V gene's germline CDR1 is SGHDN and CDR2 FVKESK. With 0 bases clipped from V and 3 bases from J, the junction kept 6 bases outside the gene matches. The CDR3 length is 18 residues. The DNA for the CDR3 is TGTGCCAGCAGCCAAGATACAGGGGGCGCGTTTGGGGCCAACGTCCTGACTTTC. Protein sequence: CASSQDTGGAFGANVLTF.

The chain combines TRBV29-1 with TRBJ1-2, with unresolved D. Trimming stripped 3 bases from V and 8 bases from J, with 16 bases between. The length of the CDR3 is 13 residues. Germline CDR1 is SQVTM and CDR2 is ANQGSEA. The DNA of the CDR3 is TGCAGCGTTGAGAGCACCCCGCAATCGGGCTACACCTTC. Translating gives CSVESTPQSGYTF.

The chain recombines TRBV7-2 with TRBJ2-7; D is ambiguous. From germline, CDR1 is SGHTA and CDR2 FQGNSA. The CDR3 is 13 residues long. V was cut by 6 bases and J by 4 bases, with 13 bases left in between. The CDR3 region has the DNA TGTGCCAGCAGAAAACCCCCCGGATACGAGCAGTACTTC. Amino acids: CASRKPPGYEQYF.

The chain combines TRBV15 with TRBJ1-4; 10 bases align to TRBD1. The CDR3 consists of 14 residues. The germline V gene has CDR1 LNHNV and CDR2 YYDKDF (reference sequence). Germline trimming cut 9 bases from V and 8 bases from J; bases unmatched to any gene: 9. CDR3 loop: CATGSGTGEEKLFF. The CDR3 DNA reads TGTGCCACAGGTTCCGGGACAGGGGAGGAAAAACTGTTTTTT.

V gene TRBV10-3 combines with J gene TRBJ1-6; 11 nucleotides match TRBD1. The CDR3 contains 17 residues. Germline trimming cut 6 bases from V and 8 bases from J; bases unmatched to any gene: 12. The germline V gene encodes CDR1 ENHRY and CDR2 SYGVKD. The CDR3 DNA reads as TGTGCCATCAGGGGGTCGACGGGACAGGGGGGACATTCACCCCTCCACTTT. It encodes CAIRGSTGQGGHSPLHF.

The chain employs TRBV5-1 and TRBJ1-1; D call uncertain. In germline, CDR1 is SGHRS, CDR2 YFSETQ. CDR3 size: 14 residues. V was pared by 1 base and J by 4 bases, with 11 bases between. CDR3 loop: CASSLKPRGTEAFF. For the CDR3, the DNA is TGCGCCAGCAGCTTGAAGCCGAGAGGCACTGAAGCTTTCTTT.

The chain combines TRBV9 with TRBJ2-1; no definite D call. The CDR3 has 13 amino acids. CDR1 is SGDLS and CDR2 is YYNGEE in the germline V gene. V lost 3 bases, J lost 5 bases, and 9 bases lay in between. The CDR3 bases are TGTGCCAGCAGCGGTGACACGAACAATGAGCAGTTCTTC. It encodes CASSGDTNNEQFF.